One sample yielded the 21 T cell receptor beta chains listed below, sequenced in a study of PD-1 blockade in classical Hodgkin lymphoma. Time point indicated: newly diagnosed, previously untreated cHL patient sample. Libraries were prepared by immunoSEQ multiplex PCR; TCRdb keeps only in-frame clonotypes and omits some of them. This table has 20,000 to 25,000 clones, around 94% appearing once. Sequencing used peripheral blood mononuclear cells (PBMCs). All receptors come from a human donor with classical Hodgkin lymphoma.

The chain is built from TRBV11-1 and TRBJ2-5, with TRBD2 matching 10 bases. CDR1 and CDR2 from the germline V gene are SGHAT and FQDESV (reference sequence). The trim removed 5 bases at V and 6 bases at J, leaving 9 bases unmatched. The CDR3 runs to 15 residues. The DNA of the CDR3 is TGTGCCAGCAGCCCCCAGCGGGGGGGCCGGAAGACCCAGTACTTC. This translates into CASSPQRGGRKTQYF.

This chain links TRBV28 with TRBJ1-1; D is undetermined. V gave up 2 bases and J gave up 4 bases, with 11 bases separating them. The CDR3 is 14 residues long. The V gene's germline CDR1 is MDHEN and CDR2 SYDVKM. The CDR3 nucleotides read TGTGCCAGCAGTTTAAGTCCCTTATTCACTGAAGCTTTCTTT. It is translated as CASSLSPLFTEAFF.

V and J are TRBV4-3 and TRBJ2-5; unclear D gene. CDR1 and CDR2 (germline): LGHNA, YSLEER. This CDR3 region has 13 residues. Trimming stripped 4 bases from V and 2 bases from J, with 8 bases between. DNA for the CDR3: TGCGCCAGCAGCCCGGAAGGGCAAGAGACCCAGTACTTC. This sequence encodes CASSPEGQETQYF.

The chain combines TRBV18 with TRBJ2-5, with D perhaps matching TRBD1 (6 bases). The CDR3 covers 15 residues. Per germline, CDR1 KGHSH and CDR2 LQKENI. V gave up 6 bases and J gave up 5 bases, with 19 bases separating them. The CDR3, as DNA: TGTGCCAGCTCCCTTTTGAGGGCTCAGGGGGAGACCCAGTACTTC. Translating gives CASSLLRAQGETQYF.

The chain employs TRBV19 and TRBJ2-7; tentatively, D is TRBD1 (5 bases). CDR3 size: 22 residues. Trimming cost V 3 bases and J 2 bases, with 35 bases left between them. CDR1 and CDR2 (germline): LNHDA, SQIVND (reference sequence). This CDR3 reads CASSISGRAVSFFVQVTYEQYF. The CDR3 DNA sequence: TGTGCCAGTAGTATTTCCGGCCGGGCAGTTAGTTTCTTCGTACAGGTTACCTACGAGCAGTACTTC.

This rearrangement joins TRBV11-2 to TRBJ2-1, with 8 bases that match TRBD2. This CDR3 is 13 amino acids long. V shed 3 bases and J 9 bases; nucleotides not matched to a gene: 4. From germline, CDR1 is SGHAT and CDR2 FQNNGV. The CDR3 region is CASSFRRGGEQFF. CDR3 nucleotide sequence: TGTGCCAGCAGCTTCCGACGGGGGGGTGAGCAGTTCTTC.

The chain employs TRBV5-1 and TRBJ1-2; 7 bases are shared with TRBD1. The V and J ends lost 5 bases and 2 bases, in that order; junction bases with no gene match: 6. Germline V lookup: CDR1 SGHRS, CDR2 YFSETQ. This CDR3 is 14 amino acids long. In nucleotides, the CDR3 is TGCGCCAGCAGACCGGGACAGATGAACTATGGCTACACCTTC. Translated: CASRPGQMNYGYTF.

The J gene is TRBJ1-1, the V gene TRBV28, with D perhaps TRBD1 (5 bases). This CDR3 has 13 amino acids. V dropped 6 bases and J dropped 0 bases, with 8 bases sitting between them. The V gene's germline CDR1 is MDHEN and CDR2 SYDVKM. The CDR3, as DNA: TGTGCCAGCAGGGGGGGAGTGAACACTGAAGCTTTCTTT. It is translated as CASRGGVNTEAFF.

The V and J genes are TRBV2 and TRBJ2-7, with D perhaps being TRBD1 or TRBD2 (5 bases each). The V gene lost 3 bases and the J gene lost 9 bases, with 9 bases spanning the gap. The CDR3 sequence is 11 residues long. Germline V lookup: CDR1 SNHLY, CDR2 FYNNEI. The CDR3, as DNA: TGTGCCAGCAGTGACAAGGGGACGCAGTACTTC. This encodes CASSDKGTQYF.

The chain links TRBV2 to TRBJ1-4; unclear D gene. Germline V lookup: CDR1 SNHLY, CDR2 FYNNEI. The CDR3 is made up of 12 amino acids. Trimming took off 5 bases at V and 3 bases at J, with 4 bases between the two ends. The CDR3 sequence is CASSPPNEKLFF. As DNA, the CDR3 is TGTGCCAGCAGTCCGCCTAATGAAAAACTGTTTTTT.

This chain uses TRBV5-1 with TRBJ1-2; D unclear. The CDR3 is 12 residues long. Trimming left V 3 bases short and J 0 bases short, with 3 bases between. The V gene's germline CDR1 is SGHRS and CDR2 YFSETQ. In DNA form, the CDR3 reads TGCGCCAGCAGCTGGGCTAACTATGGCTACACCTTC. Its protein product is CASSWANYGYTF.

V and J are TRBV2 and TRBJ1-2, with unresolved D. V was pared by 4 bases and J by 5 bases, with 17 bases between. CDR3 length: 15 amino acids. Germline loops: CDR1 SNHLY, CDR2 FYNNEI. The CDR3 protein is CASSGVADGQYGYTF. The CDR3 DNA reads TGTGCCAGCAGTGGAGTGGCCGACGGGCAGTATGGCTACACCTTC.

The chain joins TRBV6-4 to TRBJ2-3; D ambiguous. Germline CDR1 MRHNA, CDR2 SNTAGT. This CDR3 has 14 residues. Trimming removed 6 bases at V and 0 bases at J, with 10 bases between. The CDR3 loop reads CASSSTGSTDTQYF. CDR3 in DNA: TGTGCCAGCAGCTCGACTGGGAGCACAGATACGCAGTATTTT.

The gene calls are TRBV14 and TRBJ2-7; D may correspond to TRBD1 or TRBD2 (7 bases each). Trimming took off 3 bases at V and 7 bases at J, with 13 bases between the two ends. CDR3 size: 13 residues. Per the germline V gene, CDR1 is SGHDN and CDR2 is FVKESK. The CDR3, as DNA: TGTGCCAGCAGCCACACCAGGGGGGGGGAGCAGTACTTC. Translation gives CASSHTRGGEQYF.

This chain links TRBV9 with TRBJ2-3; no clear D. The germline gives CDR1 SGDLS, CDR2 YYNGEE. CDR3 length equals 12 residues. V lost 0 bases and J lost 3, with 2 bases in between. The CDR3 DNA sequence: TGTGCCAGCAGCGTAGAGACAGATACGCAGTATTTT. Its translation is CASSVETDTQYF.

The chain is built from TRBV19 and TRBJ1-2, with a possible D match to TRBD1 (5 bases). Germline CDR1 and CDR2: LNHDA and SQIVND (reference sequence). Deletions cut 7 bases from V and 4 bases from J, with 13 bases between. The CDR3 spans 13 residues. The CDR3 here is CASTLTVGYGYTF. CDR3 nucleotide sequence: TGTGCCAGTACTTTGACAGTCGGCTATGGCTACACCTTC.

V and J are TRBV10-2 and TRBJ1-1; the D gene is possibly TRBD1 (5 bases). The CDR3 has 12 amino acids. V was shortened by 10 bases and J by 1 base, with 10 bases between the two germline ends. The V gene's germline CDR1 is WSHSY and CDR2 SAAADI. CDR3 bases: TGCGCCACGGGACGTCGGAACACTGAAGCTTTCTTT. It translates to CATGRRNTEAFF.

The chain combines TRBV11-3 with TRBJ2-1; 15 nucleotides match TRBD2. V lost 5 bases to trimming and J lost 9 bases; unmatched junction nucleotides: 14. The CDR3 has 18 residues. The germline gives CDR1 SGHNT, CDR2 YENEEA. The CDR3 DNA sequence: TGTGCCAGCAGCCTCGAGTACCGGACTAGCGGGGGGGCCGGTGAGCAGTTCTTC. Its protein product is CASSLEYRTSGGAGEQFF.

The chain joins TRBV5-6 to TRBJ1-2; D remains unclear. The length of the CDR3 is 13 residues. Germline CDR1 SGHDT, CDR2 YYEEEE. The V end lost 2 bases, the J end lost 1 base, and 6 bases lay between the germline ends. CDR3 DNA: TGTGCCAGCAGCTTCCCCAGTAACTATGGCTACACCTTC. Its translation is CASSFPSNYGYTF.

In its sample, this clone was seen a few times. V usage is TRBV11-2 and J usage is TRBJ2-7, with D maybe TRBD1 (6 bases). In germline, CDR1 is SGHAT, CDR2 FQNNGV. V lost 0 bases to trimming and J lost 2 bases, with 20 bases between them. There are 18 residues in the CDR3. The CDR3, as DNA: TGTGCCAGCAGCTTAGATAGGATTCGTTGGGGGCGGACCTACGAGCAGTACTTC. It translates to CASSLDRIRWGRTYEQYF.

The CDR3 nucleotides read TGTGCCAGCAGCTTGGAACAGATTAGCAATCAGCCCCAGCATTTT. Encoded protein: CASSLEQISNQPQHF. The V gene is TRBV5-6, the J gene TRBJ1-5; no definite D call. Trimming stripped 0 bases from V and 0 bases from J, with 7 bases between. The germline V gene encodes CDR1 SGHDT and CDR2 YYEEEE. The CDR3 spans 15 residues.